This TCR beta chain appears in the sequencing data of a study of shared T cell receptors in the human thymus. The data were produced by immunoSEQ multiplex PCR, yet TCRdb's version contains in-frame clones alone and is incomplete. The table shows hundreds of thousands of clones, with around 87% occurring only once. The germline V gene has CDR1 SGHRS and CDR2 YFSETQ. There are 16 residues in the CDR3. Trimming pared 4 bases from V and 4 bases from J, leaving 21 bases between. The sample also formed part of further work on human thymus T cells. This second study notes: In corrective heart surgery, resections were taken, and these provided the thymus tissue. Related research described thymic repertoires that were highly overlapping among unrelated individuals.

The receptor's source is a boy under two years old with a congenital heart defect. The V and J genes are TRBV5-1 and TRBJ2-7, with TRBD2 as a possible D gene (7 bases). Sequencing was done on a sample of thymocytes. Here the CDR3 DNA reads TGCGCCAGCAGCGCTTGCGGGGGCGCGGGAACTTACGAGCAGTACTTC. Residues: CASSACGGAGTYEQYF.